This TCR beta chain was captured in a study of blood T cell repertoires in COVID-19. Sequenced by immunoSEQ multiplex PCR; TCRdb stores in-frame clones only, minus some. The sample holds around 160,000 clones, 70% to 90% seen once. After removal of 3 bases from V and 3 bases from J, the junction contained 5 bases not matched to a gene. The CDR3 loop spans 14 amino acids. CDR1 is KGHSH and CDR2 is LQKENI in the germline V gene. The chain has TRBV18 and TRBJ2-7; 7 bases match TRBD2. Sequenced input: peripheral blood. This TCR derives from a man aged 55 to 70 with active or convalescent COVID-19. The CDR3 DNA follows: TGTGCCAGCTCACCGGGGGGGGACCGCTACGAGCAGTACTTC. It is translated as CASSPGGDRYEQYF. The full variable domain, in which reference TRBV18 and TRBJ2-7 provide the parts outside the CDR3, is NAGVMQNPRHLVRRRGQEARLRCSPMKGHSHVYWYRQLPEEGLKFMVYLQKENIIDESGMPKERFSAEFPKEGPSILRIQQVVRGDSAAYFCASSPGGDRYEQYFGPGTRLTVT.